A single sample gave rise to the 29 T cell receptor beta chains below, sequenced in a study of T cell clonality in common variable immunodeficiency. The method was immunoSEQ multiplex PCR; TCRdb's version includes in-frame clones alone and lacks a portion of them. Found here are roughly 60,000 clones, no singletons; the ten largest cover around 1.6%. The material sequenced was peripheral blood mononuclear cells. The receptors come from a person between 18 and 69 years old in good health.

This clone has ten or more counts. Read data end 3 residues before the CDR3 end; the end is taken from the germline J gene. The rearrangement joins TRBV12-3 or TRBV12-4 to TRBJ2-2; 8 nucleotides align to TRBD2. Trimming cost V 6 bases and J 3 bases; bases outside gene matches: 6. CDR3 length: 15 residues. CDR3 residues: CASRFGGRYTGELFF. CDR3 DNA (partial): TGTGCCAGCAGGTTTGGCGGGAGGTACACCGGGGAG.

In its sample, this clone was seen many times. The CDR3 goes on 3 residues after the read ends, and that part is filled in from the germline J gene. The chain couples TRBV4-1 to TRBJ2-7, with TRBD2 identical over 9 bases. This CDR3 is 14 amino acids long. V dropped 5 bases and J dropped 3; count of bases not matched to a gene: 5. Germline CDR1 MGHRA, CDR2 YSYEKL. CDR3 residues: CASSRLAGNYEQYF. Incomplete CDR3 DNA: TGCGCCAGCAGCAGGCTAGCGGGAAACTACGAG.

This clone was observed at least ten times. Sequencing ends 3 residues short of the CDR3 end; the germline J gene provides the rest. This chain links TRBV19 with TRBJ2-2; 7 bases are shared with TRBD1. Germline values: CDR1 LNHDA, CDR2 SQIVND (reference sequence). CDR3 length: 14 amino acids. V dropped 4 bases and J dropped 3; count of bases not matched to a gene: 2. The part of the CDR3 DNA that was read is TGTGCCAGTAGTACAGGGGGTTACACCGGGGAG. Its protein product is CASSTGGYTGE. The entire CDR3 protein reads CASSTGGYTGELFF.

The table lists this clone with many counts. Coverage ceases 3 residues before the CDR3 finishes, and the germline J gene fills in the end. The V and J genes are TRBV5-1 and TRBJ1-1; possibly TRBD1 for D (6 bases). This CDR3 has 13 amino acids. Per germline, CDR1 SGHRS and CDR2 YFSETQ. This chain's CDR3 is CASSLDTGQEAFF. CDR3 bases read: TGCGCCAGCAGCTTGGATACAGGGCAAGAA.

This clone was seen at least ten times. The read comes to an end 3 residues before the CDR3 does, leaving the germline J gene to fill in the end. V and J are TRBV6-2 or TRBV6-3 and TRBJ2-7, with TRBD2 identical over 14 bases. The trim removed 6 bases at V and 5 bases at J, leaving 3 bases unmatched. Germline V gives CDR1 MNHEY, CDR2 SVGEGT. This CDR3 contains 14 residues. CDR3 DNA, as far as it was read: TGTGCCAGCAGGAAGACTAGCGGGAGGGACGAG. Encoded protein: CASRKTSGRDE. The whole CDR3 protein is CASRKTSGRDEQYF.

This clone was counted many times. CDR3 sequence: CSVARKDRKETQYF. The DNA read from the CDR3 is TGCAGCGTTGCTAGAAAGGACAGAAAAGAGACC. This chain links TRBV29-1 with TRBJ2-5; maybe TRBD1 (6 bases). Read coverage stops 3 residues before the CDR3 terminus; the germline J gene supplies the remainder. Germline values: CDR1 SQVTM, CDR2 ANQGSEA. There are 14 residues in the CDR3. Trimming took 4 bases from V and 3 from J, leaving 15 bases between them.

The table lists this clone with many counts. The read ends 3 residues shy of where the CDR3 ends; the end is completed using the germline J gene. The chain is built from TRBV11-2 and TRBJ1-4; D might be TRBD1 (6 bases). CDR3 length equals 14 residues. From germline, CDR1 is SGHAT and CDR2 FQNNGV. The part of the CDR3 DNA that was read is TGTGCCAGCAGCTTAGTATCAAGAGAGGGGGTA. Its translation: CASSLVSREGV. The whole CDR3 sequence reads CASSLVSREGVLFF.

This clone was recorded many times. The CDR3 end falls 3 residues outside the read, so it is completed with the germline J gene. This chain connects TRBV28 to TRBJ1-1, with 10 bases aligning to TRBD1. Germline V gene lookup returns CDR1 MDHEN and CDR2 SYDVKM. The CDR3 totals 13 residues. J gave up 7 bases and V 3 bases, and 2 bases lay outside the gene matches. The CDR3: CASSLGQGSEAFF. The CDR3 DNA, read in part, is TGTGCCAGCAGTTTGGGACAGGGGAGTGAA.

This clone was found many times. The CDR3 end falls 3 residues outside the read, so it is completed with the germline J gene. The V and J genes are TRBV7-9 and TRBJ1-2; TRBD1 agrees at 7 bases. CDR3 size: 12 residues. Trimming removed 5 bases from V and 7 bases from J; junction bases left unmatched: 4. Per germline, CDR1 SEHNR and CDR2 FQNEAQ (reference sequence). The sequenced part of the CDR3 DNA is TGTGCCAGCAGCCAGGGGGAGTTTGGC. Encoded protein: CASSQGEFG. In full, the CDR3 reads CASSQGEFGYTF.

This clone was counted ten times or more. The read terminates 3 residues ahead of where the CDR3 ends, so the germline J gene completes it. The chain recombines TRBV20-1 with TRBJ2-3, with a possible D match to TRBD2 (6 bases). The V end was cut by 2 bases, the J end by 6 bases, with 15 bases between. The CDR3 length is 14 residues. Germline assignment: CDR1 DFQATT and CDR2 SNEGSKA (reference sequence). The CDR3 DNA, read in part, is TGCAGTGCTAGACGGGGAGGCCCGGTGGATACG. This gives the protein CSARRGGPVDT. The entire CDR3 sequence reads CSARRGGPVDTQYF.

The table lists this clone with many counts. The CDR3 goes on 3 residues after the read ends, and that part is filled in from the germline J gene. The chain couples TRBV18 to TRBJ2-1; TRBD2 might be the D (5 bases). This CDR3 is built from 13 residues. V gave up 3 bases and J gave up 8 bases, with 11 bases separating them. CDR1 and CDR2 (germline): KGHSH, LQKENI. The CDR3 spells CASSPELGDEQFF. The CDR3 bases that were read are TGTGCCAGCTCACCCGAACTAGGCGATGAG. Complete variable domain (other parts from reference TRBV18 and TRBJ2-1): NAGVMQNPRHLVRRRGQEARLRCSPMKGHSHVYWYRQLPEEGLKFMVYLQKENIIDESGMPKERFSAEFPKEGPSILRIQQVVRGDSAAYFCASSPELGDEQFFGPGTRLTVL.

This clone was picked up many times. The CDR3 end falls 3 residues outside the read, so it is completed with the germline J gene. V usage is TRBV6-2 or TRBV6-3 and J usage is TRBJ2-2; no reliable D call. CDR1 MNHEY and CDR2 SVGEGT come from the germline V gene. The CDR3 is made up of 15 amino acids. The V gene lost 4 bases and the J gene lost 2 bases, with 11 bases spanning the gap. This CDR3 is CASSSSNRNTGELFF. The sequenced part of the CDR3 DNA is TGTGCCAGCAGTTCATCCAATAGAAACACCGGGGAG.

In this sample, this clone turned up a few times. CDR3 DNA, as far as it was read: TGTGCCAGCAGTGAAGGCGGGAGTCGGTACGAC. This translates into CASSEGGSRYD. The entire CDR3 sequence reads CASSEGGSRYDYTF. The chain couples TRBV6-1 to TRBJ1-2; D not resolved. The CDR3 end lies 3 residues beyond the end of the read and is filled in from the germline J gene. From germline, CDR1 is MNHNS and CDR2 SASEGT. CDR3 size: 14 residues.

This clone was seen at least ten times. The sequenced fragment ends 3 residues before the CDR3 boundary, so the rest is inferred from the germline J gene. V gene TRBV9 combines with J gene TRBJ2-1; TRBD1 aligns across 9 bases. Germline CDR1 is SGDLS and CDR2 is YYNGEE. The V and J ends lost 0 bases and 7 bases, in that order; junction bases with no gene match: 8. CDR3 length: 16 amino acids. This CDR3 is CASSVGGTGLGNEQFF. CDR3 DNA (partial): TGTGCCAGCAGCGTAGGAGGGACAGGGTTGGGAAATGAG. Using reference TRBV9 and TRBJ2-1 for the parts outside the CDR3, the full variable domain is DSGVTQTPKHLITATGQRVTLRCSPRSGDLSVYWYQQSLDQGLQFLIQYYNGEERAKGNILERFSAQQFPDLHSELNLSSLELGDSALYFCASSVGGTGLGNEQFFGPGTRLTVL.

The sequenced part of the CDR3 DNA is TGTGCCAGCAGTGACCTAGCGGGAGGACCCTTCAAATACACAGATACG. As protein: CASSDLAGGPFKYTDT. The CDR3 in its entirety is CASSDLAGGPFKYTDTQYF. J is TRBJ2-3 and V is TRBV6-4, with TRBD2 matching 11 bases. The sequenced fragment ends 3 residues before the CDR3 boundary, so the rest is inferred from the germline J gene. CDR1 and CDR2 from the germline V gene are MRHNA and SNTAGT. CDR3 size: 19 residues. Trimming took 2 bases from V and 2 from J; bases not matched to a gene: 12.

In its sample, this clone was seen many times. With the read ending 3 residues before the CDR3 end, the germline J gene is used to fill in that end. The chain links TRBV6-7 to TRBJ2-7, with 12 bases matching TRBD2. TRBV6-7 is an ORF for which the function is uncertain. The CDR3 is made up of 18 amino acids. Trimming at V came to 0 bases and at J to 2 bases, leaving 8 bases not matched to a gene. The CDR3: CASSYSTSGRSLPYEQYF. The part of the CDR3 DNA that was read is TGTGCCAGCAGTTACTCCACTAGCGGGAGGTCCCTTCCCTACGAG.

This clone came up many times. The CDR3 end falls 3 residues outside the read, so it is completed with the germline J gene. The chain uses TRBV6-2 or TRBV6-3 and TRBJ2-3; D remains ambiguous. The CDR3 totals 15 residues. Germline V gene sequence: CDR1 MNHEY, CDR2 SVGEGT. V was clipped by 8 bases and J by 0 bases, with 15 bases between them. CDR3 DNA (partial): TGTGCCAGCGAGTCCCACAACCCTAGCACAGATACG. It is translated as CASESHNPSTDT. From start to end, the CDR3 is CASESHNPSTDTQYF.

At least ten counts were recorded for this clone. The read terminates 3 residues before the CDR3 end, so the remaining end is supplied by the germline J gene. The rearrangement uses TRBV28 and TRBJ1-4; D is possibly TRBD1 (6 bases). V lost 4 bases and J 8 bases, leaving 17 bases between the germline ends. The germline gives CDR1 MDHEN, CDR2 SYDVKM. The CDR3 is made up of 15 amino acids. CDR3 DNA (partial): TGTGCCAGCAGTTCCCCGACAGGCCGTAGGGAAAAA. It is translated as CASSSPTGRREK. The full CDR3 is CASSSPTGRREKLFF.

This clone was detected many times. From the germline J gene comes the end of the CDR3, since the read stops 3 residues before it. The V call is TRBV19, the J call TRBJ2-1; TRBD2 matches 7 bases. Trimming removed 8 bases from V and 8 bases from J; junction bases left unmatched: 6. This CDR3 has 12 amino acids. Germline V gene data show CDR1 as LNHDA and CDR2 as SQIVND (reference sequence). The part of the CDR3 DNA that was read is TGTGCCAGTGGGGGGACTATCGATGAG. This encodes CASGGTIDE. The CDR3 in full is CASGGTIDEQFF.

This clone was found many times. The CDR3 is cut off 3 residues early in the read; its end comes from the germline J gene. The chain couples TRBV5-5 to TRBJ1-5; D uncertain. The V end lost 0 bases, the J end lost 6 bases, and 10 bases lay between the germline ends. Germline-derived CDR1 and CDR2 are SGHKS and YYEKEE (reference sequence). The CDR3 runs 14 residues. CDR3: CASSLERVGQPQHF. Incomplete CDR3 DNA: TGTGCCAGCAGCTTGGAAAGGGTAGGTCAGCCC.

This clone was counted ten times or more. The read terminates 3 residues before the CDR3 end, so the remaining end is supplied by the germline J gene. The chain combines TRBV7-9 with TRBJ2-7; D uncertain. Germline assignment: CDR1 SEHNR and CDR2 FQNEAQ (reference sequence). Trimming took 2 bases from V and 5 from J, leaving 4 bases between them. This CDR3 region has 11 residues. Incomplete CDR3 DNA: TGTGCCAGCAGCTTATTCGACGAG. It codes for CASSLFDE. The full CDR3 protein reads CASSLFDEQYF.

This clone has a count of ten or more. The read finishes 3 residues shy of the CDR3 end, and the germline J gene is used to complete it. The chain couples TRBV7-6 to TRBJ1-3; possibly TRBD1 for D (5 bases). Trimming cost V 5 bases and J 2 bases, with 16 bases left between them. Germline assignment: CDR1 SGHVS and CDR2 FNYEAQ. The CDR3 runs 16 residues. The part of the CDR3 DNA that was read is TGTGCCAGCAGCCAAAACCAGGGCTCCACTGGAAACACC. As protein: CASSQNQGSTGNT. The full CDR3 reads CASSQNQGSTGNTIYF.

This clone was picked up many times. The missing CDR3 end, 3 residues past where the read stops, is filled in from the germline J gene. The rearrangement joins TRBV28 to TRBJ2-7, with a tentative D call TRBD2 (5 bases). The CDR3 has 13 amino acids. Trimming stripped 2 bases from V and 3 bases from J, with 8 bases between. From germline, CDR1 is MDHEN and CDR2 SYDVKM. CDR3 amino acids: CASSLVDYYEQYF. CDR3 bases read: TGTGCCAGCAGTTTAGTAGACTACTACGAG.

This clone has a count of ten or more. From the germline J gene comes the end of the CDR3, since the read stops 3 residues before it. V gene TRBV5-4 combines with J gene TRBJ2-6; possible D gene TRBD2, 5 bases. The CDR3 consists of 15 residues. Germline CDR1 reads SGHNT; CDR2 reads YYREEE (reference sequence). The ends were cut back, 0 bases at V and 4 bases at J, with 8 bases in the middle. CDR3 residues: CASSLGGFGANVLTF. CDR3 DNA (partial): TGTGCCAGCAGCTTGGGAGGGTTCGGGGCCAACGTC.

In regard to this clone: The sequence runs out 3 residues before the end of the CDR3; the remainder is reconstructed from the germline J gene. V gene TRBV19 combines with J gene TRBJ1-2; D not resolved. The CDR3 extends over 17 amino acids. Per the germline V gene, CDR1 is LNHDA and CDR2 is SQIVND (reference sequence). Partial CDR3 DNA: TGTGCCAGTAGTATAGCCTCCCCCGACAAAAGCTACAATGAC. Residues: CASSIASPDKSYND. The entire CDR3 reads CASSIASPDKSYNDYTF.

This clone appeared many times. The missing CDR3 end, 3 residues past where the read stops, is filled in from the germline J gene. The chain joins TRBV5-1 to TRBJ1-6; maybe TRBD1 (6 bases). V was clipped by 4 bases and J by 0 bases, with 11 bases between them. There are 16 residues in the CDR3. Germline-derived CDR1 and CDR2 are SGHRS and YFSETQ. CDR3 loop: CASSRDTGSYNSPLHF. The covered CDR3 bases are TGCGCCAGCAGCCGGGACACGGGCTCCTATAATTCACCC.

Regarding this clone: The read comes to an end 3 residues before the CDR3 does, leaving the germline J gene to fill in the end. This chain uses TRBV5-1 with TRBJ1-5; D may be TRBD1 (5 bases). The V and J ends lost 4 bases and 7 bases respectively, with 15 bases between them. The CDR3 has 14 amino acids. CDR1 is SGHRS, CDR2 YFSETQ, per germline. The CDR3 spells CASSPTGSWQPQHF. CDR3 DNA (partial): TGCGCCAGCAGCCCAACAGGATCTTGGCAGCCC.

This clone has ten or more counts. With the read ending 3 residues before the CDR3 end, the germline J gene is used to fill in that end. The chain links TRBV20-1 to TRBJ1-2; 11 bases fit TRBD1. Germline values: CDR1 DFQATT, CDR2 SNEGSKA (reference sequence). The CDR3 runs 15 residues. V was clipped by 1 base and J by 4 bases; unmatched bases: 5. CDR3 DNA (partial): TGCAGTGCTAGAGCCGAAGGGACAGGGGGCTATGGC. As protein: CSARAEGTGGYG. The full CDR3 is CSARAEGTGGYGYTF.

This clone was recorded at least ten times. The read ends 3 residues shy of where the CDR3 ends; the end is completed using the germline J gene. The chain recombines TRBV7-2 with TRBJ2-5; possible D gene TRBD2, 5 bases. The length of the CDR3 is 13 residues. The germline V gene encodes CDR1 SGHTA and CDR2 FQGNSA. The V end lost 5 bases, the J end lost 1 base, and 8 bases lay between the germline ends. CDR3 DNA, as far as it was read: TGTGCCAGCAGCAAAGCGGCCCAAGAGACC. As protein: CASSKAAQET. The whole CDR3 reads CASSKAAQETQYF.